Listed below are T cell receptor beta chains from one sample, sequenced in a study of blood T cell repertoires in COVID-19. Repertoires were generated with immunoSEQ multiplex PCR, while TCRdb's copy carries only in-frame clones and drops some. The sample records over 70,000 clones, around three quarters being singletons. The specimen was peripheral blood. The source of these receptors is a woman between 65 and 79 years old with acute or convalescent COVID-19. CDR3s include the opening cysteine and the closing phenylalanine or tryptophan. Fields, in order: CDR3 protein, CDR3 DNA, V gene, J gene, D gene, clone size. A D gene is named only where the DNA matches it firmly. Not all rows give a size; the values are once, few, many and, for expanded clones, a class.

CDR3: CASRAGIYEQYF
DNA: TGTGCCAGCCGGGCCGGGATCTACGAGCAGTACTTC
V: TRBV11-2
J: TRBJ2-7
D: .
size: .

CDR3: CATNPRGRTPYNEQFF
DNA: TGTGCCACCAACCCCCGAGGGAGAACCCCCTACAATGAGCAGTTCTTC
V: TRBV28
J: TRBJ2-1
D: .
size: .

CDR3: CASRVEPANTGELFF
DNA: TGTGCCAGTAGAGTAGAGCCCGCGAACACCGGGGAGCTGTTTTTT
V: TRBV19
J: TRBJ2-2
D: .
size: .

CDR3: CASSLTSGGQTQYF
DNA: TGTGCCAGCAGCCTCACTAGCGGGGGGCAAACCCAGTACTTC
V: TRBV4-2
J: TRBJ2-5
D: TRBD2
size: many

CDR3: CASSLGTAHLSGNTIYF
DNA: TGCGCCAGCAGCTTAGGGACAGCACATTTATCTGGAAACACCATATATTTT
V: TRBV5-1
J: TRBJ1-3
D: TRBD1
size: .

CDR3: CAWSPGISYEQYF
DNA: TGTGCCTGGAGTCCCGGGATATCCTACGAGCAGTACTTC
V: TRBV30
J: TRBJ2-7
D: .
size: .

CDR3: CASSNGHVYEQYF
DNA: TGCGCCAGCAGCAACGGACACGTCTACGAGCAGTACTTC
V: TRBV5-1
J: TRBJ2-7
D: .
size: .

CDR3: CSVTRGAKNIQYF
DNA: TGCAGCGTCACGAGGGGGGCCAAAAACATTCAGTACTTC
V: TRBV29-1
J: TRBJ2-4
D: .
size: .

CDR3: CASSLSSGTGNTEAFF
DNA: TGTGCCAGCAGCCTTTCCTCTGGGACAGGCAACACTGAAGCTTTCTTT
V: TRBV4-2
J: TRBJ1-1
D: TRBD1
size: .

CDR3: CASSGARQETQYF
DNA: TGTGCCAGCAGTGGGGCAAGGCAAGAGACCCAGTACTTC
V: TRBV2
J: TRBJ2-5
D: .
size: .

CDR3: CASSLKLGAGALSSYNEQFF
DNA: TGCGCCAGCAGCTTAAAGTTGGGAGCGGGGGCCCTAAGCTCCTACAATGAGCAGTTCTTC
V: TRBV5-1
J: TRBJ2-1
D: TRBD2
size: .

CDR3: CSASGRGIGYTF
DNA: TGCAGTGCTAGTGGCAGGGGAATCGGCTACACCTTC
V: TRBV20-1
J: TRBJ1-2
D: .
size: .

CDR3: CASSPTPGQGAYQPQHF
DNA: TGTGCCAGCAGCCCAACCCCGGGACAGGGGGCTTATCAGCCCCAGCATTTT
V: TRBV9
J: TRBJ1-5
D: TRBD1
size: few

CDR3: CASSPRQGGALHF
DNA: TGTGCCAGCAGCCCTAGACAGGGCGGTGCCCTCCACTTT
V: TRBV7-3
J: TRBJ1-6
D: TRBD1
size: .

CDR3: CASSVGRYEQYF
DNA: TGTGCCAGCAGCGTGGGCCGTTACGAGCAGTACTTC
V: TRBV11-2
J: TRBJ2-7
D: .
size: .

CDR3: CASSLGLAGGIGELFF
DNA: TGTGCCAGCAGCTTAGGACTAGCGGGAGGAATCGGGGAGCTGTTTTTT
V: TRBV7-9
J: TRBJ2-2
D: TRBD2
size: once

CDR3: CASSLGRGGLGTEAFF
DNA: TGTGCCAGCAGTTTAGGCCGGGGAGGCCTGGGGACTGAAGCTTTCTTT
V: TRBV27
J: TRBJ1-1
D: .
size: .

CDR3: CASSLDRGTYNEQFF
DNA: TGTGCCAGCTCCCTTGACAGGGGGACTTACAATGAGCAGTTCTTC
V: TRBV27
J: TRBJ2-1
D: TRBD1
size: .

CDR3: CASSLVSRLRETQYF
DNA: TGTGCCAGCAGCTTAGTGTCCCGACTGCGAGAGACCCAGTACTTC
V: TRBV7-2
J: TRBJ2-5
D: .
size: .

CDR3: CASSLVGQNYGYTF
DNA: TGTGCCAGCAGCCTGGTGGGACAGAACTATGGCTACACCTTC
V: TRBV5-6
J: TRBJ1-2
D: TRBD1
size: .

CDR3: CASNHRGVWTEAFF
DNA: TGTGCCAGTAATCACAGGGGAGTATGGACTGAAGCTTTCTTT
V: TRBV19
J: TRBJ1-1
D: TRBD1
size: .

CDR3: CASSTGLAGGLEQFF
DNA: TGTGCCAGTAGTACCGGACTAGCGGGAGGGCTGGAGCAGTTCTTC
V: TRBV19
J: TRBJ2-1
D: TRBD2
size: few

CDR3: CASRPSGVSGYTF
DNA: TGTGCCAGCAGGCCATCGGGGGTTAGTGGCTACACCTTC
V: TRBV7-9
J: TRBJ1-2
D: .
size: .

CDR3: CASSRLQGAYGYTF
DNA: TGTGCCAGCAGTAGACTTCAGGGGGCTTACGGCTACACCTTC
V: TRBV7-2
J: TRBJ1-2
D: TRBD1
size: .

CDR3: CASRGLTRGQFF
DNA: TGTGCCAGCAGGGGTTTAACTAGAGGGCAGTTCTTC
V: TRBV6-5
J: TRBJ2-1
D: .
size: once

CDR3: CASSGQFKGNQPQHF
DNA: TGTGCCAGCAGTGGACAGTTTAAGGGCAATCAGCCCCAGCATTTT
V: TRBV2
J: TRBJ1-5
D: .
size: once